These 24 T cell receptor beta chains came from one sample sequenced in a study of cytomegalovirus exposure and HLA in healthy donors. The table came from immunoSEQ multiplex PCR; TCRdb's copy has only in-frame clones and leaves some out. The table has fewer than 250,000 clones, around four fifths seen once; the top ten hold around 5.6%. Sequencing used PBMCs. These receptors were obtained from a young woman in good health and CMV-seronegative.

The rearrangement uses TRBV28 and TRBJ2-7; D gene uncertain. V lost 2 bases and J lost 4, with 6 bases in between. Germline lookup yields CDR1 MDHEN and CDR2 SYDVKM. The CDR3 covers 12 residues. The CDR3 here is CASSLSFYEQYF. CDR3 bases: TGTGCCAGCAGTTTAAGCTTTTACGAGCAGTACTTC. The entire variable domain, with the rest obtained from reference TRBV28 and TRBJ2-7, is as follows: DVKVTQSSRYLVKRTGEKVFLECVQDMDHENMFWYRQDPGLGLRLIYFSYDVKMKEKGDIPEGYSVSREKKERFSLILESASTNQTSMYLCASSLSFYEQYFGPGTRLTVT.

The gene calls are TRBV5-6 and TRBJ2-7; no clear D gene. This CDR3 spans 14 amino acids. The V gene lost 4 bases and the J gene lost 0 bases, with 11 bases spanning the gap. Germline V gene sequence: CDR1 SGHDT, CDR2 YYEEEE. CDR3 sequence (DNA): TGTGCCAGCAGCCCCAGACACCTCTCCTACGAGCAGTACTTC. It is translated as CASSPRHLSYEQYF.

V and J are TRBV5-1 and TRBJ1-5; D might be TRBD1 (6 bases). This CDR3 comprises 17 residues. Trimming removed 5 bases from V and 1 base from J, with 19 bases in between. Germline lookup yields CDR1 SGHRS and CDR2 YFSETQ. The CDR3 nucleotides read TGCGCCAGCAGGTACTGGGGGCGTTGCAAGAGCAATCAGCCCCAGCATTTT. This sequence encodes CASRYWGRCKSNQPQHF.

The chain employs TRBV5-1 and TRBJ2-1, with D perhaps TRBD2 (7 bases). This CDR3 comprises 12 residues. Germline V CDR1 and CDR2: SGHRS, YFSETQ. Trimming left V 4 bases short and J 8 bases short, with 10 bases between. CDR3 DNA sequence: TGCGCCAGCAGCCCGGGGGGCGATGAGCAGTTCTTC. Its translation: CASSPGGDEQFF.

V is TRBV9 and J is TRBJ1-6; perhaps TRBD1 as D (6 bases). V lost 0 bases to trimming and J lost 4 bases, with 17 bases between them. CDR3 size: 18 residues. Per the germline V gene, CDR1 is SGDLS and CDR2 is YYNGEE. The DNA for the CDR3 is TGTGCCAGCAGCGTAGATAGTCCAGGACAGAGATATAATTCACCCCTCCACTTT. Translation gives CASSVDSPGQRYNSPLHF.

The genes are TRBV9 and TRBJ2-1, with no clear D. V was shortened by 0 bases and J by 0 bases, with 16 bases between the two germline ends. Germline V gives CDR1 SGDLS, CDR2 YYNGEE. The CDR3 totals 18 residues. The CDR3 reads CASSVEATAAGSYNEQFF. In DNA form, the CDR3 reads TGTGCCAGCAGCGTAGAGGCCACGGCGGCAGGCTCCTACAATGAGCAGTTCTTC. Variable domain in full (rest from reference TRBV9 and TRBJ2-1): DSGVTQTPKHLITATGQRVTLRCSPRSGDLSVYWYQQSLDQGLQFLIQYYNGEERAKGNILERFSAQQFPDLHSELNLSSLELGDSALYFCASSVEATAAGSYNEQFFGPGTRLTVL.

The CDR3 DNA sequence: TGTGCCAGCTCACCAAAAGGGGCCGAGAACACCGGGGAGCTGTTTTTT. This encodes CASSPKGAENTGELFF. This chain links TRBV18 with TRBJ2-2, with a tentative D call TRBD1 (5 bases). Trimming pared 2 bases from V and 1 base from J, leaving 11 bases between. CDR3 length: 16 amino acids. Per germline, CDR1 KGHSH and CDR2 LQKENI.

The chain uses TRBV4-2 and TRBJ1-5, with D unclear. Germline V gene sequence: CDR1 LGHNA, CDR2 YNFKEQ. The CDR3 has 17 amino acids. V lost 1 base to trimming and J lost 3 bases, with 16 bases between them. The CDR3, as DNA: TGTGCCAGCAGCCAAGGCCTTGGAGCCAGGTTCAATCAGCCCCAGCATTTT. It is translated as CASSQGLGARFNQPQHF.

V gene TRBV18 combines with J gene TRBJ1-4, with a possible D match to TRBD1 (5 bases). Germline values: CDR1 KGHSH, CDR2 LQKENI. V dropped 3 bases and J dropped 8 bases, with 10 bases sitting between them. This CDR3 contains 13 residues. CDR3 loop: CASSPYAGEKLFF. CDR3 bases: TGTGCCAGCTCACCCTACGCAGGGGAAAAACTGTTTTTT.

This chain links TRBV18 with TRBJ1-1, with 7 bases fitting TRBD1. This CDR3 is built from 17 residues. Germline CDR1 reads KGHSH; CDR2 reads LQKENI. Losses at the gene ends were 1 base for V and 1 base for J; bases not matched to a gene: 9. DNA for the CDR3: TGTGCCAGCTCACCACAAGGGACAGTTATTGGGAACACTGAAGCTTTCTTT. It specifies CASSPQGTVIGNTEAFF.

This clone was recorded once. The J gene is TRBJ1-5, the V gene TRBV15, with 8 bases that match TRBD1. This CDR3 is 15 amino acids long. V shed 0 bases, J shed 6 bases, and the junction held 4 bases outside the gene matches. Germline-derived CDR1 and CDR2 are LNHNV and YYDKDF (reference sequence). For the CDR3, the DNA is TGTGCCACCAGCAGAGAGACAGGGGACGGTCAGCCCCAGCATTTT. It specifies CATSRETGDGQPQHF. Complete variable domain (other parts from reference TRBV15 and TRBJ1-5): DAMVIQNPRYQVTQFGKPVTLSCSQTLNHNVMYWYQQKSSQAPKLLFHYYDKDFNNEADTPDNFQSRRPNTSFCFLDIRSPGLGDTAMYLCATSRETGDGQPQHFGDGTRLSIL.

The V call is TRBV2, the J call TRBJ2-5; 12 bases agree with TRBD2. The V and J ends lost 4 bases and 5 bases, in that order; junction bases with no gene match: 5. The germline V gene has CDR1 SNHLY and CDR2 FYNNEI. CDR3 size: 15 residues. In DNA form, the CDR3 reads TGTGCCAGCAGTGGGACTAGCGGGGAGGGGGAGACCCAGTACTTC. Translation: CASSGTSGEGETQYF.

CDR3 nucleotides: TGTGCCAGCAGCCCTCGGGGGATTAGCGGGAGAAATGAGCAGTTCTTC. Translated: CASSPRGISGRNEQFF. The V call is TRBV9, the J call TRBJ2-1; 9 bases are a match to TRBD2. The junction had 12 bases not matched to a gene; V was cut back by 4 bases and J by 7 bases. Per germline, CDR1 SGDLS and CDR2 YYNGEE. The CDR3 totals 16 residues.

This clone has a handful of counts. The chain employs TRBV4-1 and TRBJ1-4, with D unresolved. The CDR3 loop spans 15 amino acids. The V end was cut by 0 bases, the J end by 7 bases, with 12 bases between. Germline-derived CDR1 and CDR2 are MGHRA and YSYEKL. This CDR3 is CASSQDEVLGEKLFF. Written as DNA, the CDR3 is TGCGCCAGCAGCCAAGATGAGGTTCTCGGTGAAAAACTGTTTTTT.

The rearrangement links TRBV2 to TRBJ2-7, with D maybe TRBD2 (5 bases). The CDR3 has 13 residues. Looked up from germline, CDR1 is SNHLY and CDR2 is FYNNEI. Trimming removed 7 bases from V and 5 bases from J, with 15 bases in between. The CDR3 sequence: CASTRGLAHEQYF. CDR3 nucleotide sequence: TGTGCCAGCACCCGTGGGCTAGCCCACGAGCAGTACTTC.

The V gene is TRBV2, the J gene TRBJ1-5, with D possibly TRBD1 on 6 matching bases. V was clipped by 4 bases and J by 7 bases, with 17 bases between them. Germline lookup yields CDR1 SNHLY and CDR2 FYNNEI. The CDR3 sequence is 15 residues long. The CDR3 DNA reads TGTGCCAGCAGTGCCCAATCCGGGGGCAGGCAGCCCCAGCATTTT. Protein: CASSAQSGGRQPQHF.

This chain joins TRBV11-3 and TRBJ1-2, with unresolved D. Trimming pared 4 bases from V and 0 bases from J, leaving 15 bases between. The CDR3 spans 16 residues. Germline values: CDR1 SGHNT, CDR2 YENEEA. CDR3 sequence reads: CASSSENASSNYGYTF. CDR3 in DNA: TGTGCCAGCAGCTCTGAGAACGCAAGCTCTAACTATGGCTACACCTTC.

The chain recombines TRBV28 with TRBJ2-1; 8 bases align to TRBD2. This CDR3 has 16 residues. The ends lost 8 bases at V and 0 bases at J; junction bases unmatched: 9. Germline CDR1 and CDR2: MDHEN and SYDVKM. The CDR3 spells CASLPGSGGSYNEQFF. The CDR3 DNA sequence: TGTGCCAGCTTGCCGGGGAGCGGGGGCTCCTACAATGAGCAGTTCTTC.

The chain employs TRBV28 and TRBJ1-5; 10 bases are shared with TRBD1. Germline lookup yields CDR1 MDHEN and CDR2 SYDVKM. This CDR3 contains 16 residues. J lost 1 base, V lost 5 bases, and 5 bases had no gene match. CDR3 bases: TGTGCCAGCAGTCTCCGACAGGGGGCGAGCAATCAGCCCCAGCATTTT. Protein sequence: CASSLRQGASNQPQHF.

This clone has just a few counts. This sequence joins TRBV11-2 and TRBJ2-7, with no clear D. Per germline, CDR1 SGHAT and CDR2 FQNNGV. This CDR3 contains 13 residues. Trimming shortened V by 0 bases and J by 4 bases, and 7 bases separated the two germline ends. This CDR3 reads CASSLDVGYEQYF. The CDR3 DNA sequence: TGTGCCAGCAGCTTAGATGTGGGATACGAGCAGTACTTC.

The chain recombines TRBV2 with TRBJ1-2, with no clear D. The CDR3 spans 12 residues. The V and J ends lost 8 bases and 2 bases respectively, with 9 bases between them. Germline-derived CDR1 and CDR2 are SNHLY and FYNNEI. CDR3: CASHLQNYGYTF. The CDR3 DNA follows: TGTGCCAGCCATCTGCAGAACTATGGCTACACCTTC.

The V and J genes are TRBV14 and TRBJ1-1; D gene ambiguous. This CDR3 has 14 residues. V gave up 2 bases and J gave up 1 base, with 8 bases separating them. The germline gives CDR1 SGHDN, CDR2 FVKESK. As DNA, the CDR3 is TGTGCCAGCAGCCAAAGACACCAGAACACTGAAGCTTTCTTT. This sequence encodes CASSQRHQNTEAFF.

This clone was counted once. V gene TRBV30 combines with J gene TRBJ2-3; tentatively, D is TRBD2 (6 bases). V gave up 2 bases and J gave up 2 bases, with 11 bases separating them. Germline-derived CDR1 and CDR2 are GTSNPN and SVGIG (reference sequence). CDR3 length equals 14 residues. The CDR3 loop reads CAWSRRENTDTQYF. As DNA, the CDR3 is TGTGCCTGGAGTAGGAGGGAGAACACAGATACGCAGTATTTT.

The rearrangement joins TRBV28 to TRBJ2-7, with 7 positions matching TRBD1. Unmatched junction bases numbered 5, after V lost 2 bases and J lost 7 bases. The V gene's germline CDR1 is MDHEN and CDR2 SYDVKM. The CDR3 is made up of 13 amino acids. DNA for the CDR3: TGTGCCAGCAGTTTAGACAGGGTGAGAGAGCAGTACTTC. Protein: CASSLDRVREQYF.